Presented here are 27 T cell receptor beta chains from one specimen sequenced in a study of cytomegalovirus exposure and HLA in healthy donors. The primer mix had 60 Vbeta and 13 Jbeta primers. Clones were sequenced by immunoSEQ multiplex PCR, and TCRdb holds only the in-frame ones, with some missing. The sample table sets out roughly 65,000 clones. Sample: PBMCs. Receptors originate from a boy younger than 18 in good health and CMV-seronegative.

The chain couples TRBV14 to TRBJ2-3, with 12 bases matching TRBD2. The V and J ends lost 1 base and 8 bases, in that order; junction bases with no gene match: 4. The CDR3 covers 15 residues. Germline V lookup: CDR1 SGHDN, CDR2 FVKESK. CDR3 amino acids: CASSQAASGRGTQYF. CDR3 bases: TGTGCCAGCAGCCAAGCGGCTAGCGGGAGGGGTACGCAGTATTTT.

V usage is TRBV5-1 and J usage is TRBJ2-7; 13 bases are a match to TRBD2. Germline trimming cut 3 bases from V and 3 bases from J; bases unmatched to any gene: 6. CDR1 is SGHRS, CDR2 YFSETQ, per germline. This CDR3 comprises 16 residues. CDR3 residues: CASSSGLAGAHYEQYF. The CDR3 bases are TGCGCCAGCAGCTCCGGACTAGCGGGAGCTCACTACGAGCAGTACTTC.

V usage is TRBV10-3 and J usage is TRBJ1-1; perhaps TRBD1 as D (6 bases). V gave up 7 bases and J gave up 11 bases, with 17 bases separating them. The CDR3 extends over 12 amino acids. Germline V gene data show CDR1 as ENHRY and CDR2 as SYGVKD. CDR3 protein: CAITREGTGAFF. The DNA for the CDR3 is TGTGCCATCACCCGAGAGGGAACAGGGGCTTTCTTT.

The rearrangement joins TRBV30 to TRBJ1-5, with D possibly being TRBD1 (6 bases). CDR1 is GTSNPN and CDR2 is SVGIG in the germline V gene (reference sequence). Trimming took 1 base from V and 7 from J, leaving 11 bases between them. CDR3 length: 13 residues. The CDR3 sequence is CAWSDRARQPQHF. In DNA, the CDR3 is TGTGCCTGGAGTGACAGGGCGCGCCAGCCCCAGCATTTT.

The chain couples TRBV5-1 to TRBJ2-5, with D possibly TRBD1 on 5 matching bases. The J call may not be correct, given that the DNA end is closer to TRBJ2-7. The CDR3 extends over 13 amino acids. The V gene's germline CDR1 is SGHRS and CDR2 YFSETQ. As DNA, the CDR3 is TGCGCCAGCAGCGCAGGGTCAAACTACGAGCAGTACTTC. This encodes CASSAGSNYEQYF.

This chain uses TRBV25-1 with TRBJ2-2; 7 bases are a match to TRBD1. Germline assignment: CDR1 MGHDK and CDR2 SYGVNS. V lost 3 bases to trimming and J lost 4 bases; unmatched junction nucleotides: 11. The CDR3 covers 17 residues. The CDR3 loop is CASSDELRTGATGELFF. CDR3 nucleotide sequence: TGTGCCAGCAGTGATGAACTTAGGACAGGCGCCACCGGGGAGCTGTTTTTT.

The genes are TRBV10-2 and TRBJ2-1; tentatively, D is TRBD2 (5 bases). The CDR3 extends over 13 amino acids. V lost 0 bases to trimming and J lost 5 bases, with 5 bases between them. CDR1 and CDR2 from the germline V gene are WSHSY and SAAADI. The CDR3 DNA is TGCGCCAGCAGTGAGTCCGGGGACAATGAGCAGTTCTTC. Translation gives CASSESGDNEQFF.

The chain recombines TRBV9 with TRBJ1-2; 7 nucleotides agree with TRBD1. V shed 5 bases, J shed 4 bases, and the junction held 8 bases outside the gene matches. The germline V gene encodes CDR1 SGDLS and CDR2 YYNGEE. The CDR3 has 14 residues. The CDR3 sequence is CASRSGQTPYGYTF. The CDR3 DNA sequence: TGTGCCAGCAGGTCGGGACAGACCCCCTATGGCTACACCTTC.

This chain uses TRBV2 with TRBJ1-4; 9 nucleotides agree with TRBD1. The CDR3 runs to 15 residues. CDR1 and CDR2 (germline): SNHLY, FYNNEI. Germline trimming cut 4 bases from V and 8 bases from J; bases unmatched to any gene: 8. The CDR3 DNA reads as TGTGCCAGCAGTGTAAACGGACAGGGGCGAGAAAAACTGTTTTTT. This sequence encodes CASSVNGQGREKLFF.

The genes are TRBV18 and TRBJ2-1; TRBD1 matches at 10 bases. J gave up 0 bases and V 3 bases, and 8 bases lay outside the gene matches. The germline gives CDR1 KGHSH, CDR2 LQKENI. The CDR3 sequence is 18 residues long. The DNA for the CDR3 is TGTGCCAGCTCACCGCTGACAGGGGGCAGGGGCTCCTACAATGAGCAGTTCTTC. Translation: CASSPLTGGRGSYNEQFF.

Notes on this clone: Additional DNA sequences in this sample encode the identical CDR3. This chain uses TRBV28 with TRBJ1-2; D is perhaps TRBD1 (6 bases). Germline V gene sequence: CDR1 MDHEN, CDR2 SYDVKM. The CDR3 length is 12 residues. The V end was cut by 3 bases, the J end by 5 bases, with 7 bases between. DNA for the CDR3: TGTGCCAGCAGTTTCAGGGGATATGGCTACACCTTC. Its protein is CASSFRGYGYTF.

V is TRBV7-2 and J is TRBJ1-3; TRBD1 might be the D (5 bases). V lost 8 bases, J lost 2 bases, and 13 bases lay in between. The CDR3 is 14 amino acids. In germline, CDR1 is SGHTA, CDR2 FQGNSA. CDR3 DNA sequence: TGTGCCAGCGGGGCTGGTGCGGCTGGAAACACCATATATTTT. Residues: CASGAGAAGNTIYF.

The chain combines TRBV7-8 with TRBJ2-7; tentatively, D is TRBD1 (6 bases). Trimming cost V 2 bases and J 5 bases, with 10 bases left between them. The CDR3 loop spans 13 amino acids. Germline V gene lookup returns CDR1 SGHVS and CDR2 FQNEAQ. CDR3 DNA: TGTGCCAGCAGCTTAAGTCAGGGGAACGAGCAGTACTTC. This encodes CASSLSQGNEQYF.

The chain uses TRBV6-1 and TRBJ1-1, with no clear D. The CDR3 extends over 12 amino acids. Germline V lookup: CDR1 MNHNS, CDR2 SASEGT. Trimming shortened V by 7 bases and J by 0 bases, and 6 bases separated the two germline ends. The CDR3 reads CASTDLNTEAFF. CDR3 in DNA: TGTGCCAGCACGGACTTGAACACTGAAGCTTTCTTT.

The V call is TRBV30, the J call TRBJ1-3, with 10 bases matching TRBD1. Germline V gene lookup returns CDR1 GTSNPN and CDR2 SVGIG (reference sequence). There are 15 residues in the CDR3. Losses at the gene ends were 0 bases for V and 2 bases for J; bases not matched to a gene: 1. CDR3 bases: TGTGCCTGGAGTGTCGACAGGGGGCCTGGAAACACCATATATTTT. It yields the protein CAWSVDRGPGNTIYF.

The chain has TRBV5-5 and TRBJ1-1, with D perhaps matching TRBD1 (5 bases). The V gene lost 2 bases and the J gene lost 4 bases, with 12 bases spanning the gap. CDR3 length: 14 amino acids. Looked up from germline, CDR1 is SGHKS and CDR2 is YYEKEE (reference sequence). The CDR3, as DNA: TGTGCCAGCAGCTTTGTTCAGGGAACCACTGAAGCTTTCTTT. Amino acid sequence: CASSFVQGTTEAFF. The complete variable domain, with remaining parts taken from reference TRBV5-5 and TRBJ1-1, reads DAGVTQSPTHLIKTRGQQVTLRCSPISGHKSVSWYQQVLGQGPQFIFQYYEKEERGRGNFPDRFSARQFPNYSSELNVNALLLGDSALYLCASSFVQGTTEAFFGQGTRLTVV.

The chain carries TRBV7-2 and TRBJ2-4; a possible D gene is TRBD2 (6 bases). This CDR3 contains 16 residues. Trimming took 6 bases from V and 0 from J, leaving 15 bases between them. Germline CDR1 reads SGHTA; CDR2 reads FQGNSA. For the CDR3, the DNA is TGTGCCAGCAGTGAGGCGCGGGGTCTAGCCAAAAACATTCAGTACTTC. Its translation is CASSEARGLAKNIQYF.

V is TRBV10-3 and J is TRBJ1-1; TRBD1 is a possible D gene (6 bases). V lost 0 bases and J lost 10, with 12 bases in between. The germline gives CDR1 ENHRY, CDR2 SYGVKD. This CDR3 is built from 13 residues. The CDR3 sequence is CAISESGGGGAFF. The CDR3 coding sequence is TGTGCCATCAGTGAGTCTGGGGGCGGGGGAGCTTTCTTT.

V and J are TRBV29-1 and TRBJ2-3; the match to TRBD2 covers 7 bases. The germline CDR1 and CDR2 sequences are SQVTM and ANQGSEA. The CDR3 extends over 14 amino acids. V lost 7 bases, J lost 2 bases, and 9 bases stayed unmatched. DNA for the CDR3: TGCAGCGCCCGGGGGGTGTCAGACACAGATACGCAGTATTTT. This gives the protein CSARGVSDTDTQYF.

The J gene is TRBJ1-2, the V gene TRBV6-5; 8 bases agree with TRBD1. V was pared by 0 bases and J by 8 bases, with 11 bases of the junction left unmatched. CDR3 length: 16 residues. CDR1 is MNHEY, CDR2 SVGAGI, per germline. CDR3 sequence reads: CASSYSGDRRIKGYTF. The CDR3 DNA sequence: TGTGCCAGCAGTTACTCTGGGGACAGGCGGATTAAGGGCTACACCTTC.

This sequence joins TRBV9 and TRBJ2-7; maybe TRBD2 (5 bases). Germline-derived CDR1 and CDR2 are SGDLS and YYNGEE. With 0 bases removed from V and 2 bases from J, the gap between germline ends came to 12 bases. The CDR3 contains 15 residues. CDR3 amino acids: CASSVDLGRAYEQYF. For the CDR3, the DNA is TGTGCCAGCAGCGTAGATCTGGGGAGAGCCTACGAGCAGTACTTC.

The V call is TRBV6-6, the J call TRBJ1-2; no reliable D call. Germline CDR1 is MNHNY and CDR2 is SVGAGI (reference sequence). CDR3 length: 15 amino acids. With 0 bases removed from V and 5 bases from J, the gap between germline ends came to 13 bases. CDR3 in amino acids: CASSYSTRALYGYTF. For the CDR3, the DNA is TGTGCCAGCAGTTACTCGACGCGGGCCTTGTATGGCTACACCTTC.

The rearrangement uses TRBV27 and TRBJ2-1; unclear D gene. This CDR3 is 12 amino acids long. Germline lookup yields CDR1 MNHEY and CDR2 SMNVEV (reference sequence). Between the trimmed V and J ends, which lost 5 bases and 2 bases, there was a span of 4 bases. DNA of the CDR3: TGTGCCAGCAGTCCCACCTACAATGAGCAGTTCTTC. Translation: CASSPTYNEQFF.

The chain has TRBV5-6 and TRBJ1-1, with 7 bases that match TRBD1. This CDR3 region has 16 residues. V lost 5 bases, J lost 0 bases, and 10 bases stayed unmatched. Germline V gene lookup returns CDR1 SGHDT and CDR2 YYEEEE. DNA of the CDR3: TGTGCCAGCAGAGCACGGACAGGTTCCATGAACACTGAAGCTTTCTTT. This encodes CASRARTGSMNTEAFF.

V usage is TRBV29-1 and J usage is TRBJ2-7; a weak D match, TRBD2 (5 bases). V was pared by 4 bases and J by 0 bases, with 13 bases between. Germline V gene lookup returns CDR1 SQVTM and CDR2 ANQGSEA. This CDR3 is built from 14 residues. CDR3 protein: CSVVGATSSYEQYF. Written as DNA, the CDR3 is TGCAGCGTTGTGGGAGCCACTAGCTCCTACGAGCAGTACTTC.

The gene calls are TRBV27 and TRBJ1-2; D may be TRBD1 (5 bases). Germline assignment: CDR1 MNHEY and CDR2 SMNVEV (reference sequence). Trimming pared 5 bases from V and 6 bases from J, leaving 16 bases between. The CDR3 runs to 14 residues. This chain's CDR3 is CASSPRRGADGYTF. CDR3 coding DNA: TGTGCCAGCAGTCCGCGAAGGGGCGCCGATGGCTACACCTTC.

The chain uses TRBV6-1 and TRBJ1-2; 7 nucleotides agree with TRBD1. The CDR3 extends over 15 amino acids. The J segment lost 2 bases and the V segment lost 3 bases, leaving 6 bases of the junction unmatched. CDR1 and CDR2 (germline): MNHNS, SASEGT. The CDR3 spells CASSDTTGPNYGYTF. In DNA, the CDR3 is TGTGCCAGCAGTGACACGACAGGGCCCAACTATGGCTACACCTTC.